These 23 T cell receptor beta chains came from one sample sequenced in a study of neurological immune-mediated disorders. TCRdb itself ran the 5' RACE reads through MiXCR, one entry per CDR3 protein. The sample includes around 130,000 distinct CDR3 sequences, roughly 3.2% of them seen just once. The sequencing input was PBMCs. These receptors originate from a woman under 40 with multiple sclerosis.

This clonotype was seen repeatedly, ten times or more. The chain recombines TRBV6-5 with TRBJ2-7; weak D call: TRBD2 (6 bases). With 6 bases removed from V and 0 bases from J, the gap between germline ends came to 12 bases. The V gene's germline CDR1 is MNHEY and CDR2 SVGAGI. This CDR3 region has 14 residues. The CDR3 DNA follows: TGTGCCAGCAGCCGGGACGGGAGCTCCTACGAGCAGTACTTC. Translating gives CASSRDGSSYEQYF.

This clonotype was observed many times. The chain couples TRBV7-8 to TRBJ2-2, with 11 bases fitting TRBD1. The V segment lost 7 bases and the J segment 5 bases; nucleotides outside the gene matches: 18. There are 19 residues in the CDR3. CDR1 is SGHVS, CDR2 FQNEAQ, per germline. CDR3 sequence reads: CASTFRLLRRDRGTGELFF. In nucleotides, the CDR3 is TGTGCCAGCACGTTCAGGCTTCTACGTCGGGACAGGGGGACCGGGGAGCTGTTTTTT.

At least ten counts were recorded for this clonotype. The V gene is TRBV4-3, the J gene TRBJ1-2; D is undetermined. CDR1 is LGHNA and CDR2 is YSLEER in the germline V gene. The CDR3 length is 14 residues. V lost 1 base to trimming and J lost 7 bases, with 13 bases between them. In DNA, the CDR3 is TGCGCCAGCAGCCAAGTAGGAGGGTTGGTTGGCTACACCTTC. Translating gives CASSQVGGLVGYTF.

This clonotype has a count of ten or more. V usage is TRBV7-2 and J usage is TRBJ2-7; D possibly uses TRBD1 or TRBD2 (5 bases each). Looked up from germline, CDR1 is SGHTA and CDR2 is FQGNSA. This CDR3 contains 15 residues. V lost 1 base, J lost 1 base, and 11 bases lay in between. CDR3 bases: TGTGCCAGCAGCTTAGTGTGGGGGTTTTCCTACGAGCAGTACTTC. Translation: CASSLVWGFSYEQYF. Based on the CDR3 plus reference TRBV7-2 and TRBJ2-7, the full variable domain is GAGVSQSPSNKVTEKGKDVELRCDPISGHTALYWYRQSLGQGLEFLIYFQGNSAPDKSGLPSDRFSAERTGGSVSTLTIQRTQQEDSAVYLCASSLVWGFSYEQYFGPGTRLTVT.

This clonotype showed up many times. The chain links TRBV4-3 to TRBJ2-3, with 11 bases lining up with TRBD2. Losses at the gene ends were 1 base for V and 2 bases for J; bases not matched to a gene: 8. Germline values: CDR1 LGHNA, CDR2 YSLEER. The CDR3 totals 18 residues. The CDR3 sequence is CASSQGPKTSGITDTQYF. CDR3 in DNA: TGCGCCAGCAGCCAAGGGCCTAAGACTAGCGGGATCACAGATACGCAGTATTTT.

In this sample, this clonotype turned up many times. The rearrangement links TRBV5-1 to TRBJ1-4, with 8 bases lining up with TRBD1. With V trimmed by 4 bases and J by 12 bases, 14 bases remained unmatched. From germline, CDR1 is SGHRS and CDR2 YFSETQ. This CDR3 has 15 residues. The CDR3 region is CASSLEDRGRSQLFF. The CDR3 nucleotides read TGCGCCAGCAGCCTGGAAGACAGGGGTCGGTCGCAACTGTTTTTT. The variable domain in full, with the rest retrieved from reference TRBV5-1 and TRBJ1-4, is KAGVTQTPRYLIKTRGQQVTLSCSPISGHRSVSWYQQTPGQGLQFLFEYFSETQRNKGNFPGRFSGRQFSNSRSEMNVSTLELGDSALYLCASSLEDRGRSQLFFGSGTQLSVL.

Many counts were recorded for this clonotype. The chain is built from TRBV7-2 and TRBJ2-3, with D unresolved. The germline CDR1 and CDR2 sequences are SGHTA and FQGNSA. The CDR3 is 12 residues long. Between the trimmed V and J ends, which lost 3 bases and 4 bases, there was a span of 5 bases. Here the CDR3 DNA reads TGTGCCAGCAGCTTCGGGCCAGATACGCAGTATTTT. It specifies CASSFGPDTQYF.

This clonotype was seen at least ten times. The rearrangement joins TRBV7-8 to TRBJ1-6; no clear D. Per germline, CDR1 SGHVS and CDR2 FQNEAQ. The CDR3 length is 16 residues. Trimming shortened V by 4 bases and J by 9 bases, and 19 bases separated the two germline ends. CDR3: CASSSSLTPRGSPLHF. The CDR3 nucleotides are TGTGCCAGCAGCTCTAGTCTGACCCCAAGAGGTTCACCCCTCCACTTT.

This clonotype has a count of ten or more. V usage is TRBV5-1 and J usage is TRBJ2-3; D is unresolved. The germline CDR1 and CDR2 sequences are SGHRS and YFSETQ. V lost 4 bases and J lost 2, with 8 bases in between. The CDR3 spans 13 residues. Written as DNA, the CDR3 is TGCGCCAGCAGCCCTAGTACCACAGATACGCAGTATTTT. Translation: CASSPSTTDTQYF.

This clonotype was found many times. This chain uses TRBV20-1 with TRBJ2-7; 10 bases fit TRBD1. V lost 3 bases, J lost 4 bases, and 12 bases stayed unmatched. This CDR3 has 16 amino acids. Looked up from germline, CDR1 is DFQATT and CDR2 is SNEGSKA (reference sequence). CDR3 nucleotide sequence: TGCAGTGCTAGGAGGGATGAACCGGGACAGGGGTACGAGCAGTACTTC. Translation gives CSARRDEPGQGYEQYF.

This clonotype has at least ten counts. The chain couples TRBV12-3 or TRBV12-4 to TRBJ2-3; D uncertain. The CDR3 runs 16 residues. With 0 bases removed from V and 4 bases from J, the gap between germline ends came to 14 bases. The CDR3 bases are TGTGCCAGCAGTTTAGCGCGCTCCTCGGCGTCAGATACGCAGTATTTT. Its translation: CASSLARSSASDTQYF.

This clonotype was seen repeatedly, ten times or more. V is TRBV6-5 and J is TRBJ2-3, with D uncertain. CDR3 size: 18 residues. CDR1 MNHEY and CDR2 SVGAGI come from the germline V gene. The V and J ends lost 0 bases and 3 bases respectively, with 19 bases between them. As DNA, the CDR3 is TGTGCCAGCAGTTACTCGCAGGTGGGCTTAGAGCGAACAGATACGCAGTATTTT. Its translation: CASSYSQVGLERTDTQYF.

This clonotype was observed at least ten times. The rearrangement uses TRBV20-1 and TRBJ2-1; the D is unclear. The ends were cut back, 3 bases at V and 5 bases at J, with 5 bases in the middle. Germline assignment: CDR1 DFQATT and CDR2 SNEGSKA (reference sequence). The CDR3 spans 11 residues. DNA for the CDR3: TGCAGTGCTAGGATAGACAATGAGCAGTTCTTC. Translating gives CSARIDNEQFF.

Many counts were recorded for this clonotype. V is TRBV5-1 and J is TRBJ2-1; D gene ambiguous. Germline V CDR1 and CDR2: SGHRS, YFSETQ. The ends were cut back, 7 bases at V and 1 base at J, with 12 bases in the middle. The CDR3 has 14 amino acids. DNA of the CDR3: TGCGCCAGCGGCATCTTGGGGTCCTACAATGAGCAGTTCTTC. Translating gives CASGILGSYNEQFF.

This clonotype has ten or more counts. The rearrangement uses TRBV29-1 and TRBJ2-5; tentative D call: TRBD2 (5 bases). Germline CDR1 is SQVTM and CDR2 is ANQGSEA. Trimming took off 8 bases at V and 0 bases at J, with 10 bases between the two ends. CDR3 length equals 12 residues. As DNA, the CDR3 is TGCAGCTTGCGGGTAGACCAAGAGACCCAGTACTTC. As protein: CSLRVDQETQYF.

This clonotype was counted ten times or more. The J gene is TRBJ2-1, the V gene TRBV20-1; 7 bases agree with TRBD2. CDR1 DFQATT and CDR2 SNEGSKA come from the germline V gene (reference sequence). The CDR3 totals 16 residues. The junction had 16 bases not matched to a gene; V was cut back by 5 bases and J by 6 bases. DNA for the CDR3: TGCAGTGCTGGGGGGAGCGGCGGGAGCTTAAGCAATGAGCAGTTCTTC. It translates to CSAGGSGGSLSNEQFF.

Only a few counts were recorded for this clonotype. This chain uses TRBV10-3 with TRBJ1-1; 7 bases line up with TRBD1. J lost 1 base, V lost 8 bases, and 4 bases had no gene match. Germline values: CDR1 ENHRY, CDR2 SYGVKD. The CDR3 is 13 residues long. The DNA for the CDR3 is TGTGCCATCGGGAGACAGGGGAACACTGAAGCTTTCTTT. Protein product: CAIGRQGNTEAFF.

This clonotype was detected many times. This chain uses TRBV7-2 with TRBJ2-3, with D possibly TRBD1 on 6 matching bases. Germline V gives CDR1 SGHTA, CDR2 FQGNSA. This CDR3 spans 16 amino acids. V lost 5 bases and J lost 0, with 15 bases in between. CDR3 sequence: CASSLNRGISTDTQYF. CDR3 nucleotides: TGTGCCAGCAGCCTCAATAGGGGGATTAGCACAGATACGCAGTATTTT.

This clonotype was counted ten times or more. The DNA for the CDR3 is TGTGCCAGCAGCCACCGTGACAGGTTGGGATACGAGCAGTACTTC. Translating it yields CASSHRDRLGYEQYF. The J gene is TRBJ2-7, the V gene TRBV3-1, with a possible D match to TRBD1 (6 bases). V gave up 3 bases and J gave up 4 bases, with 16 bases separating them. Per germline, CDR1 LGHDT and CDR2 YNNKEL (reference sequence). This CDR3 spans 15 amino acids.

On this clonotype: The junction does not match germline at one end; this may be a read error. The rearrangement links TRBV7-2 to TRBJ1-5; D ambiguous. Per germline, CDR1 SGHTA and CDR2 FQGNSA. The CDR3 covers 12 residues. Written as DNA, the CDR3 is TGTGACAGCACCAAGGGCAATCAGCCCCAGCATTTT. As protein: CDSTKGNQPQHF.

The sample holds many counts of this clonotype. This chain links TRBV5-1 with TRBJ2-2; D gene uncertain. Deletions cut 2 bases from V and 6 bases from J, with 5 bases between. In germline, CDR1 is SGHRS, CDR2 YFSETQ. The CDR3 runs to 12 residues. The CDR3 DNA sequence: TGCGCCAGCAGCTTTTTCCCCGGGGAGCTGTTTTTT. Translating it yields CASSFFPGELFF.

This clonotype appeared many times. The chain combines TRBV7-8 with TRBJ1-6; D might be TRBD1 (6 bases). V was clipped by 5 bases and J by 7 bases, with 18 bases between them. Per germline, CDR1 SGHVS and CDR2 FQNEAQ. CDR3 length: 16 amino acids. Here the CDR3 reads CASSPTQGIGNSPLHF. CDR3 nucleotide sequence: TGTGCCAGCAGCCCCACACAGGGTATCGGCAATTCACCCCTCCACTTT. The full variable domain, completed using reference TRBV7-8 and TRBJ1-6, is GAGVSQSPRYKVAKRGQDVALRCDPISGHVSLFWYQQALGQGPEFLTYFQNEAQLDKSGLPSDRFFAERPEGSVSTLKIQRTQQEDSAVYLCASSPTQGIGNSPLHFGNGTRLTVT.

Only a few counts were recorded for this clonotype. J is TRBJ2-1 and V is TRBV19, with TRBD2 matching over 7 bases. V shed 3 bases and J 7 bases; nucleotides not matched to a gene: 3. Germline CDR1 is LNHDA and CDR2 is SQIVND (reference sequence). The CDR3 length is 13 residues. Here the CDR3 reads CASSIWRGNEQFF. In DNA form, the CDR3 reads TGTGCCAGTAGTATCTGGCGGGGGAATGAGCAGTTCTTC.